Included here is one T cell receptor (beta chain) sequence, with context. The data derive from a study of OX40 agonist ivuxolimab in advanced cancers. The wider study: The drug used for patients, ivuxolimab, was an agonistic anti-OX40 (CD134) antibody. Therapy given before enrollment (anti-PD-1, anti-PD-L1 or anti-CTLA-4) was allowed, and approximately 40% had some.

Sampled blood was obtained at baseline, cycle 4 day 1, and cycle 7 day 1. Clones were sequenced by immunoSEQ multiplex PCR, and TCRdb holds only the in-frame ones, with some missing. The sample yields tens of thousands of clones, more than 75% seen once. Per germline, CDR1 MNHEY and CDR2 SVGAGI. The V gene end was trimmed by 2 bases and the J gene end by 10 bases; junction bases not matched to a gene: 1. CDR3 length: 12 amino acids. This receptor was identified in an adult with an advanced solid tumor such as melanoma, head and neck, liver or kidney cancer. The source was CD4+ or CD8+ T cells sorted from blood, collected in a trial of the OX40 agonist ivuxolimab. The V call is TRBV6-5, the J call TRBJ1-4, with TRBD1 identical over 7 bases. The CDR3 region has the DNA TGTGCCAGCAGTTACCAGGGGGGAAAACTGTTTTTT. Residues: CASSYQGGKLFF.